A selection of T cell receptor beta chains follows, all from one sample in a study of T-cell memory formation after mild COVID-19. MiXCR, run by TCRdb on the 5' RACE reads, gives a single entry per CDR3 protein. The profile shows about 600,000 distinct CDR3 sequences, approximately 21% of them singletons. The sequenced material came from PBMCs or a T cell subset sorted from them (not recorded which). The receptor source for this set is an adult woman who had mild COVID-19 (a few samples of this study predate the infection). Cell type and time point are not known. The conserved cysteine and the conserved F or W are not part of the CDR3 here.

J | V | CDR3
TRBJ2-1 | TRBV7-3 | ASSLLPGLAGVEEQF
TRBJ2-3 | TRBV7-2 | ASRPQTTDTQY
TRBJ1-1 | TRBV5-5 | ASSPGQGASNTEAF
TRBJ1-4 | TRBV29-1 | SVAGVGEKLF
TRBJ2-7 | TRBV12-3/TRBV12-4 | ASSFGARGNEQY
TRBJ2-2 | TRBV29-1 | SVESGAANTGELF
TRBJ2-7 | TRBV9 | ASSVTPAYEQY
TRBJ2-2 | TRBV20-1 | SARDPDSHTGELF
TRBJ1-1 | TRBV18 | ASSPPETGYSNTEAF
TRBJ2-7 | TRBV4-2 | ASSQGTSESYEQY
TRBJ2-7 | TRBV7-6 | ASSESTPGYEQY
TRBJ2-7 | TRBV12-3/TRBV12-4 | ASSLSRRDSRYEQY
TRBJ1-4 | TRBV7-6 | ASSVRINEKLF
TRBJ1-6 | TRBV20-1 | SAHGDPAQMSLH
TRBJ2-1 | TRBV5-1 | ASSLGSDNEQF
TRBJ1-2 | TRBV3-1 | ASSQPSTGANYGYT
TRBJ1-5 | TRBV6-1 | ASSVGAAQPQH
TRBJ2-2 | TRBV7-6 | ASSFVYKSGELF
TRBJ2-3 | TRBV5-1 | ASMKDRDTDTQY
TRBJ1-4 | TRBV5-1 | ASSLDGQANEKLF
TRBJ1-1 | TRBV5-5 | ASSAQGTEAF
TRBJ2-4 | TRBV28 | ASRDSFLAKNIQY
TRBJ2-2 | TRBV7-9 | ASRGSRNTGELF
TRBJ2-5 | TRBV10-3 | AISERWGHNQETQY
TRBJ2-3 | TRBV7-2 | ASSWGGSGITDTQY
TRBJ2-3 | TRBV5-4 | ASSLNPPGLAGVKGDTQY
TRBJ1-5 | TRBV6-2/TRBV6-3 | ASSYRQVLGDRPQH
TRBJ2-2 | TRBV12-3/TRBV12-4 | ASSRTSVTGELF
TRBJ1-1 | TRBV7-2 | ASSPSGLENTEAF
TRBJ2-1 | TRBV7-2 | ASSLGGGTRGGQQF
TRBJ2-5 | TRBV7-8 | ASSLGKNRGRLETQY
TRBJ2-7 | TRBV20-1 | SARGQGKTYEQY
TRBJ2-3 | TRBV7-3 | ASSLLPEGGRPTSTDTQY
TRBJ2-7 | TRBV19 | ASRPRVGIAGGYEQY
TRBJ2-7 | TRBV29-1 | SPPANSPYEQY
TRBJ2-1 | TRBV5-1 | ASSPGPDNEQF
TRBJ1-1 | TRBV29-1 | SVVPGQGRGNTEAF
TRBJ1-3 | TRBV9 | ASSVVASGGNTIY
TRBJ2-7 | TRBV15 | ATSRDARPGRGTVEQY
TRBJ2-3 | TRBV7-3 | ASSLSGSGTDTQY
TRBJ2-4 | TRBV3-1 | ASSQENIQY
TRBJ2-7 | TRBV18 | ASSSKTVAPSYEQY
TRBJ2-6 | TRBV19 | ASRGASSGANVLT
TRBJ1-4 | TRBV19 | ASSLHRNEKLF
TRBJ2-2 | TRBV6-5 | ASGDRVGELF
TRBJ2-2 | TRBV24-1 | ATSKRGGATNTGELF
TRBJ2-5 | TRBV30 | AWRRGNQTQY
TRBJ2-7 | TRBV15 | ATSGYRGTYEQY
TRBJ2-7 | TRBV6-5 | ASSSYDGGPYEQY
TRBJ2-7 | TRBV24-1 | ATSDQGAYEQY
TRBJ1-5 | TRBV10-3 | AISESLLEPSNQPQH
TRBJ1-1 | TRBV5-1 | ASSVGQGTEAF
TRBJ1-3 | TRBV18 | ASSPVQGKGNTIY
TRBJ2-1 | TRBV20-1 | SSLEASGGLPYNEQF
TRBJ2-5 | TRBV12-3/TRBV12-4 | ASSLLGGNQETQY